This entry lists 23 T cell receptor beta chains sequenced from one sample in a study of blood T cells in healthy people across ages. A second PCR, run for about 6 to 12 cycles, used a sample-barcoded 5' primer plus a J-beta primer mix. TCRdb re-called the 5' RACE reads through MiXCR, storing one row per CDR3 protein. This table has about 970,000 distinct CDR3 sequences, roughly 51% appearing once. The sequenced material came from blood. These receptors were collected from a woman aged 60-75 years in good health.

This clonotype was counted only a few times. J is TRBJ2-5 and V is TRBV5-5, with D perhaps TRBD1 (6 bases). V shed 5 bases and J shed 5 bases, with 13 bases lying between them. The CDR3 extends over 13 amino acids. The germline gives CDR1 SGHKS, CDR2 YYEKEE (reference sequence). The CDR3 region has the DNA TGTGCCAGCAGTCGGGACACCTATGAGACCCAGTACTTC. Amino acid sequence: CASSRDTYETQYF.

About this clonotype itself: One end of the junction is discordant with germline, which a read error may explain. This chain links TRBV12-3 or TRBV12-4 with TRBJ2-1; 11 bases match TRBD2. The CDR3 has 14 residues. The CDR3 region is CASSPSGRTYEQVF. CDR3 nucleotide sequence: TGTGCCAGCAGTCCTAGCGGGAGGACTTATGAGCAGGTCTTC.

The CDR3 nucleotides are TGTGCCAGCAGCTCTACGACTAGCTCTCTCGACGGGGAGCTGTTTTTT. Its translation is CASSSTTSSLDGELFF. The chain joins TRBV7-9 to TRBJ2-2; 7 nucleotides line up with TRBD2. The CDR3 runs to 16 residues. After removal of 4 bases from V and 7 bases from J, the junction contained 12 bases not matched to a gene. The germline gives CDR1 SEHNR, CDR2 FQNEAQ (reference sequence). The full variable domain, with the rest looked up from reference TRBV7-9 and TRBJ2-2, is DTGVSQNPRHKITKRGQNVTFRCDPISEHNRLYWYRQTLGQGPEFLTYFQNEAQLEKSRLLSDRFSAERPKGSFSTLEIQRTEQGDSAMYLCASSSTTSSLDGELFFGEGSRLTVL.

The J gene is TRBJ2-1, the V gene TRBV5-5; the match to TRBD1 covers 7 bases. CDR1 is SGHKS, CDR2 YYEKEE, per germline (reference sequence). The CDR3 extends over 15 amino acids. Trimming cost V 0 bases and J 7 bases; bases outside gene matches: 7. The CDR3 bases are TGTGCCAGCAGCTTGGGTATGACAGGGATGAATGAGCAGTTCTTC. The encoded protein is CASSLGMTGMNEQFF.

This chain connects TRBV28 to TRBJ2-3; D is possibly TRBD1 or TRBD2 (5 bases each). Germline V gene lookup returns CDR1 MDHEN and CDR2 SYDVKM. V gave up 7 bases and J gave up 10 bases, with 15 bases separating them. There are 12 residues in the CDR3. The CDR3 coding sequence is TGTGCCAGCACCTTCAGCCGGGACCCGCAGTATTTT. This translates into CASTFSRDPQYF.

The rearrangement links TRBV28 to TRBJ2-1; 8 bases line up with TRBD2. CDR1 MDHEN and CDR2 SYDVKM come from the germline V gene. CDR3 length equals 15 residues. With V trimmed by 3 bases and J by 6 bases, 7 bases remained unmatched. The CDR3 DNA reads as TGTGCCAGCAGTTTGGCGGGGGGAGCCTTCAATGAGCAGTTCTTC. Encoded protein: CASSLAGGAFNEQFF.

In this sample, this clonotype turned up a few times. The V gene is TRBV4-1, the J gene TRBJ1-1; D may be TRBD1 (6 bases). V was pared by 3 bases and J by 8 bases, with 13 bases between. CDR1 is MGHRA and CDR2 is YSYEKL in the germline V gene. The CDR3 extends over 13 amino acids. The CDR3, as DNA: TGCGCCAGCAGCCACGTCGGACAGAACGAAGCTTTCTTT. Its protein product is CASSHVGQNEAFF.

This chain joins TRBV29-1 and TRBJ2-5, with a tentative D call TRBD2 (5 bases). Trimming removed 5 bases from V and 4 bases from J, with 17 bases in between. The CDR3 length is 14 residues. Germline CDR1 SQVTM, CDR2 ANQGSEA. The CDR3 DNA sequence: TGCAGCGTTTCTCGGGGTGGGGTAGGAGAGACCCAGTACTTC. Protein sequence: CSVSRGGVGETQYF.

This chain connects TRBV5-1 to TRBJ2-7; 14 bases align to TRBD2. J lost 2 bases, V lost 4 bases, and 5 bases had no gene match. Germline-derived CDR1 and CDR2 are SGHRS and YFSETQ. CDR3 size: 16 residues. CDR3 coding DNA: TGCGCCAGCAGCGAACCGGGACTAGCGGGAGCCTACGAGCAGTACTTC. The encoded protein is CASSEPGLAGAYEQYF.

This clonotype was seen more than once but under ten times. CDR3 DNA sequence: TGCAGCGCAAGGACTAGCGGGAGGGAGGGTAGGTACGAGCAGTACTTC. It translates to CSARTSGREGRYEQYF. The chain has TRBV29-1 and TRBJ2-7, with TRBD2 matching over 15 bases. Trimming at V came to 7 bases and at J to 4 bases, leaving 11 bases not matched to a gene. The CDR3 is 16 amino acids. Germline V gene lookup returns CDR1 SQVTM and CDR2 ANQGSEA.

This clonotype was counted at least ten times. The CDR3 DNA reads TGCAGTGCCGAACGAGGGACTAGGGGGGAGCAGTTCTTC. It specifies CSAERGTRGEQFF. The chain combines TRBV20-1 with TRBJ2-1, with 8 nucleotides matching TRBD2. Trimming cost V 6 bases and J 10 bases; bases outside gene matches: 11. CDR1 DFQATT and CDR2 SNEGSKA come from the germline V gene (reference sequence). CDR3 size: 13 residues.

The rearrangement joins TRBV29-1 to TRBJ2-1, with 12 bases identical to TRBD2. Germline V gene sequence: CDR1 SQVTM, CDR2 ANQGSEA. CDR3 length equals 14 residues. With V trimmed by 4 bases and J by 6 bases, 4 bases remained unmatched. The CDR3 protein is CSVGGLAGPNEQFF. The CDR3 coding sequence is TGCAGCGTTGGTGGACTAGCGGGGCCCAATGAGCAGTTCTTC.

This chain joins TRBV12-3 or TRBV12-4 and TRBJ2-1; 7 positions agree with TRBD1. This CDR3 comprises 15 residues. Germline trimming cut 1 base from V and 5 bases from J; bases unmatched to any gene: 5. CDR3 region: CASSLGVTGNNEQFF. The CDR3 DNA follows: TGTGCCAGCAGTTTAGGGGTGACAGGGAACAATGAGCAGTTCTTC.

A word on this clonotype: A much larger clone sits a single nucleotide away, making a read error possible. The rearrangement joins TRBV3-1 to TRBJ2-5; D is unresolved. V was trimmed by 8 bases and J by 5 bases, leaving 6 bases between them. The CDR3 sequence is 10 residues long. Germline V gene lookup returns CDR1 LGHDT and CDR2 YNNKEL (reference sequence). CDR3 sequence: CASGFETQYF. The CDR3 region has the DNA TGTGCCAGCGGGTTTGAGACCCAGTACTTC.

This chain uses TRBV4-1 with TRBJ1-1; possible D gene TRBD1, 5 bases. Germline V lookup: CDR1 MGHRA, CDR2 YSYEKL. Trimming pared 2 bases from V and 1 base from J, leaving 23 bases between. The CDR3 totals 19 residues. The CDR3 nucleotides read TGCGCCAGCAGCCAAAAGATCGTCACAGGAACGTTGAGGAACACTGAAGCTTTCTTT. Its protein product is CASSQKIVTGTLRNTEAFF.

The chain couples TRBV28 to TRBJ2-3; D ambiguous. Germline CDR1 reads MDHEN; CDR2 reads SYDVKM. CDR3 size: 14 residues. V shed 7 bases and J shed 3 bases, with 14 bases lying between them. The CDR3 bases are TGTGCCAGCAAGTTTATGGGGTCTACAGATACGCAGTATTTT. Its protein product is CASKFMGSTDTQYF.

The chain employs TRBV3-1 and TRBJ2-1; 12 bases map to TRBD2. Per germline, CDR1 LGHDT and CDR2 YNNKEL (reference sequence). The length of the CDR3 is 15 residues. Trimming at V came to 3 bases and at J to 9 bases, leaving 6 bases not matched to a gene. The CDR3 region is CASSQLAGGPGEQFF. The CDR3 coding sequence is TGTGCCAGCAGCCAGCTAGCGGGAGGGCCCGGTGAGCAGTTCTTC.

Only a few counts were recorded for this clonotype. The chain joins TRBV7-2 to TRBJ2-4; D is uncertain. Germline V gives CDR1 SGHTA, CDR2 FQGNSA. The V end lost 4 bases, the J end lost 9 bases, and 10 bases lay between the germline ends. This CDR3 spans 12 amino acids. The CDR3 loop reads CASSSYSGIQYF. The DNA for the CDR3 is TGTGCCAGCAGCTCCTACTCGGGCATTCAGTACTTC.

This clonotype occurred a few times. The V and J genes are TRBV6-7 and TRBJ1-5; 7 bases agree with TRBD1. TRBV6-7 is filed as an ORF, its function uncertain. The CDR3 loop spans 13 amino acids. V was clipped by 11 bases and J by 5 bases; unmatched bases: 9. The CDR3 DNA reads TGTGCCCGGGGGGGACAGCAAGATCAGCCCCAGCATTTT. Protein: CARGGQQDQPQHF.

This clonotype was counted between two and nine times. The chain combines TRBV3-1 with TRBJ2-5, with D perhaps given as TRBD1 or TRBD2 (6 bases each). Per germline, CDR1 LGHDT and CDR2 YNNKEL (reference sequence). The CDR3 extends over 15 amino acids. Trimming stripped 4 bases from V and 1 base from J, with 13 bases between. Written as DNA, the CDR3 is TGTGCCAGCAGCCCGGAAGGGGGGCTCCAAGAGACCCAGTACTTC. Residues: CASSPEGGLQETQYF.

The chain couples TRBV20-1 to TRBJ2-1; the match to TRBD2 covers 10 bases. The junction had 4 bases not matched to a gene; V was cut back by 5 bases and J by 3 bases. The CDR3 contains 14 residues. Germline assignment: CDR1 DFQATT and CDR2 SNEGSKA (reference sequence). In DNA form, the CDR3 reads TGCAGTGCTCATACTAGCGGGGACTACAATGAGCAGTTCTTC. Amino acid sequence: CSAHTSGDYNEQFF.

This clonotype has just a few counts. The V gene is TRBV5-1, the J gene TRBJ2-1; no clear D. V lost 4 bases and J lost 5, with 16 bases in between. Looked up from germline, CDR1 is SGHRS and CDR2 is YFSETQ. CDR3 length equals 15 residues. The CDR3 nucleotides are TGCGCCAGCAGCCCCGACTCTTTAAGCAACAATGAGCAGTTCTTC. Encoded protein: CASSPDSLSNNEQFF.

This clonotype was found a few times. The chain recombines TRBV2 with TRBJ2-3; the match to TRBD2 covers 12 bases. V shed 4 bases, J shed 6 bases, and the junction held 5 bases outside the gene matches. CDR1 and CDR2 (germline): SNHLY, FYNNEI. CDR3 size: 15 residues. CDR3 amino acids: CASSAILAGGDTQYF. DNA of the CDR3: TGTGCCAGCAGTGCTATACTAGCGGGAGGTGATACGCAGTATTTT.